This entry concerns a single TCR beta chain. Its antigen specificity is not known. No qualities accompany the bases; no much larger clone lies one base away. This sample is part of a study of radiotherapy plus CTLA-4 blockade in lung cancer (dated by TCRdb to the late 2010s). With regard to the full study: Among enrolled patients, approximately 17% had an objective response and roughly 30% reached disease control. The research as a whole found: After treatment with radiotherapy and ipilimumab, TCR clones that originated in tumors expanded in peripheral blood. Early dynamic changes in blood T cell clones, together with increased serum interferon-beta after radiation, were reported as the strongest predictors of response.

The library relied on the immunoSEQ multiplex PCR assay. The table was pulled from immuneACCESS by TCRdb, which kept in-frame rearrangements only. Such tables lose some clones; where checked, under half of the loss comes from unresolved V genes, and the rest has no known cause. A total of roughly 110,000 clones appear in this sample, over 75% of them only once. Clones ranked in the top ten supply 2.4% of the sample. The study evaluated CTLA-4 blockade (ipilimumab) given together with focal radiation therapy in patients who had chemo-refractory metastatic non-small-cell lung cancer. The sequence derives from a human donor with non-small cell lung cancer that progressed on radiotherapy plus ipilimumab. Some clones in this sample may be carry-over from other donors' samples. Sequences were derived from peripheral blood, sampled from a patient treated with radiotherapy plus ipilimumab.

The DNA sequence is given as TGTGCCAGCAGCTTAACTAGCGGGGGTAACTTTTACGAGCAGTACTTC. It translates as CASSLTSGGNFYEQYF. Here the chain combines TRBV5-4 and TRBJ2-5; the junction holds 11 bases that match TRBD2. The DNA end favors TRBJ2-7, so the J call may be wrong. The CDR3 covers 16 residues, taking in both the cysteine and the phenylalanine. Of the read, only the CDR3 DNA is kept; its 48 bases are in frame from base 1. CDR1 and CDR2, looked up from the germline V gene (reference sequence), are SGHNT and YYREEE.